This TCR beta chain stems from a study of blood T cell repertoires in COVID-19. On the study more broadly: Whether acute or convalescent, the COVID-19 samples came from the United States, Italy and Spain. T cells, B-cell-depleted T cells, or PBMCs supplied cDNA or gDNA.

The V and J ends lost 2 bases and 6 bases respectively, with 14 bases between them. The CDR3 sequence is 15 residues long. CDR1 is SGHAT and CDR2 is FQNNGV in the germline V gene. TCRdb's copy holds only in-frame clones and misses some; the assay was immunoSEQ multiplex PCR. Here the sample spans 85,000 to 110,000 clones, over 70% being singletons. This TCR came from a human donor in a cohort sampled during active or convalescent COVID-19. J is TRBJ2-1 and V is TRBV11-2; tentative D call: TRBD1 (6 bases). The material sequenced was peripheral blood. The CDR3: CASSLRQALFNEQFF. CDR3 nucleotide sequence: TGTGCCAGCAGCTTAAGACAGGCCCTATTCAATGAGCAGTTCTTC.